This TCR beta chain is from a study of T cell responses to AZD1222 COVID-19 vaccine (dated by TCRdb to the early 2020s). Regarding the complete study: Because spike-specific TCR depth and breadth did not differ between the two schedules, AZD1222 recipients who got a second dose at roughly 4 weeks were pooled with those who got a second dose at roughly 12 weeks. TCR sequencing was performed for some 250 trial participants, of whom 200 to 220 were given two doses of AZD1222 and around 26 were given two doses of MenACWY control vaccine. Enrollment into the trials was organized by age into subgroups of 18-55, 56-69 and 70-plus years, and those subgroups contained approximately 160, 26 and 62 TCR-sequenced participants, respectively.

The CDR3 regions of human TCRbeta chains were analyzed by immunosequencing. On the authors' methods: TCRs in the repertoires were compared against a reference library of SARS-CoV-2-specific TCRs that had been generated with the MIRA antigen-specificity platform. Breadth was defined as the fraction of unique TCRs that were SARS-CoV-2-associated, and depth was defined as the fraction of total T cells that were SARS-CoV-2-associated. Using the MIRA data, each spike-specific TCR was assigned both to the spike region to which the TCR was reactive and to a CD4 or CD8 class. Log10-transformed breadth and depth values were compared by one-way ANOVA with Sidak's multiple comparisons tests. The immuneACCESS repertoire file appears here via TCRdb, limited to in-frame rearrangements. These files lack a portion of the clones; in checked studies, under half of the deficit traces to unresolved V genes, and the cause of the others is not known. D and trimming come from the DNA, and the V and J calls and clone size come from that table. Present in this sample are approximately 100,000 clones, 90% of which were seen just once. The ten biggest clones cover 4% to 6% of the sample.

In the paper's terms, the time point label means: baseline before first vaccination. Samples from vaccinated people were obtained from the UK trials COV001 and COV002, which included a single-blind randomized controlled phase 2/3 trial of AZD1222 (ChAdOx1 nCoV-19) in healthy adults. Trial participant PBMC samples were collected at day 0 and day 28 after the second dose for TCRbeta chain sequencing. The junction shows trimming of 5 bases on V and 7 bases on J, plus 18 bases between the germline ends. Including cysteine and phenylalanine, the CDR3 has 16 amino acids. Solely the CDR3 DNA is kept, with 48 bases framed from the first base. CDR1 and CDR2, looked up from the germline V gene, are SGHVS and FQNEAQ. Overall study outcomes, separate from this receptor: The vaccine-associated CD4 TCRs covered the entire spike protein, and the dominant responses fell in regions 160-218 and 743-854. Conclusions about previously exposed vaccinees are limited because only a handful of AZD1222 recipients were SARS-CoV-2 seropositive at baseline. Spike-specific TCR breadth and depth rose significantly after two AZD1222 doses compared with day 0 and with MenACWY recipients. The 56-69-year group was small, and its depth increase did not reach significance, likely because of low power. Most participants were white British and females outnumbered males, and the authors suggested that clonal diversity may have been underestimated. Reportedly, close to half of the unique spike-specific TCRs recognized epitopes lying outside the regions that are mutated in the B.1.351 and B.1.1.7 variants. Because no day 14 peak-response samples were available, repertoires were characterized only after the peak T cell response.

To note about this clone: The specificity of this receptor is unknown. Base qualities were left out, and no much larger clone turns up one base away.

This TCR derives from an adult in good health. Sequencing used peripheral blood, obtained on day 0 of AZD1222 vaccination. This sequence uses TRBV7-8 and TRBJ1-6; a confident D gene designation cannot be given. The sequence in DNA is TGTGCCAGCAGCCCCGGTAGGATTGGAGTCAATTCACCCCTCCACTTT. The encoded protein is CASSPGRIGVNSPLHF.